These 20 T cell receptor beta chains share one sample of origin, sequenced in a study of T-cell reconstitution after alpha-beta-depleted transplantation in children. Unique molecular identifiers were incorporated when the TCRbeta library was constructed. TCRdb fed the PCR reads into MiXCR, producing one record per CDR3 protein. The sample holds around 680,000 distinct CDR3 sequences, around a sixth seen once. The input for sequencing was PBMCs from the stem cell graft donor, taken from the stem cell graft. The receptors originated from a human donor who donated a stem cell graft to a child with acute myeloid leukemia.

This clonotype was seen more than once but under ten times. The V call is TRBV24-1, the J call TRBJ1-4, with 9 nucleotides matching TRBD1. Germline CDR1 and CDR2: KGHDR and SFDVKD. The CDR3 spans 16 residues. Trimming took 5 bases from V and 4 from J; bases not matched to a gene: 7. CDR3 sequence: CATSGPQGADNEKLFF. In DNA form, the CDR3 reads TGTGCCACCAGTGGTCCACAGGGGGCAGATAATGAAAAACTGTTTTTT.

The V call is TRBV7-9, the J call TRBJ2-3, with D possibly being TRBD2 (5 bases). With 2 bases removed from V and 8 bases from J, the gap between germline ends came to 8 bases. Germline assignment: CDR1 SEHNR and CDR2 FQNEAQ (reference sequence). This CDR3 has 12 residues. CDR3 protein: CASSLQGSTQYF. The CDR3 bases are TGTGCCAGCAGCTTACAAGGGAGTACGCAGTATTTT.

This clonotype was counted only a few times. The CDR3 nucleotides are TGTGCCAGCAGTGAAAAATGGGGCTCGGCACCCCTCCACTTT. As protein: CASSEKWGSAPLHF. This sequence joins TRBV6-1 and TRBJ1-6; weak D call: TRBD1 (5 bases). Germline V gene data show CDR1 as MNHNS and CDR2 as SASEGT. The CDR3 runs to 14 residues. Trimming shortened V by 2 bases and J by 11 bases, and 13 bases separated the two germline ends.

This clonotype was observed many times. The V call is TRBV27, the J call TRBJ1-6, with unresolved D. CDR1 is MNHEY, CDR2 SMNVEV, per germline (reference sequence). V was cut by 2 bases and J by 7 bases, with 6 bases left in between. The CDR3 totals 13 residues. The CDR3 loop is CASSLQANSPLHF. The DNA of the CDR3 is TGTGCCAGCAGTTTACAGGCCAATTCACCCCTCCACTTT.

This clonotype was detected ten times or more. This chain links TRBV29-1 with TRBJ1-1; no definite D call. Trimming took off 0 bases at V and 4 bases at J, with 9 bases between the two ends. The CDR3 loop spans 13 amino acids. Germline assignment: CDR1 SQVTM and CDR2 ANQGSEA. This chain's CDR3 is CSVEELTGTEAFF. The CDR3 coding sequence is TGCAGCGTTGAAGAGTTGACGGGCACTGAAGCTTTCTTT.

This clonotype occurred a few times. The chain uses TRBV7-9 and TRBJ2-7; 7 bases are a match to TRBD1. Unmatched junction bases numbered 3, after V lost 0 bases and J lost 7 bases. Germline values: CDR1 SEHNR, CDR2 FQNEAQ (reference sequence). This CDR3 contains 13 residues. The CDR3 spells CASSLAGTVEQYF. CDR3 sequence (DNA): TGTGCCAGCAGCTTAGCGGGGACAGTGGAGCAGTACTTC. Full variable domain (remainder filled in from reference TRBV7-9 and TRBJ2-7): DTGVSQNPRHKITKRGQNVTFRCDPISEHNRLYWYRQTLGQGPEFLTYFQNEAQLEKSRLLSDRFSAERPKGSFSTLEIQRTEQGDSAMYLCASSLAGTVEQYFGPGTRLTVT.

The genes are TRBV5-1 and TRBJ1-2; 8 nucleotides align to TRBD1. The germline CDR1 and CDR2 sequences are SGHRS and YFSETQ. The length of the CDR3 is 14 residues. Trimming took 3 bases from V and 5 from J; bases not matched to a gene: 6. This chain's CDR3 is CASSSKDRDYGYTF. CDR3 bases: TGCGCCAGCAGCTCGAAGGACAGGGATTATGGCTACACCTTC.

On this clonotype itself: This may come from a read error, since a much larger clone is one base off. V and J are TRBV20-1 and TRBJ1-5; maybe TRBD1 (5 bases). The CDR3 totals 15 residues. The V gene's germline CDR1 is DFQATT and CDR2 SNEGSKA (reference sequence). V lost 6 bases, J lost 5 bases, and 20 bases lay in between. CDR3 protein: CSAQRGQANDQPQHF. CDR3 sequence (DNA): TGCAGTGCCCAAAGGGGCCAGGCGAACGATCAGCCCCAGCATTTT.

The CDR3 DNA follows: TGTGCCTGGAGTGATGGGCGGGGACAAGAGACCCAGTACTTC. Translating gives CAWSDGRGQETQYF. The V and J genes are TRBV30 and TRBJ2-5; D is perhaps TRBD2 (6 bases). The CDR3 consists of 14 residues. V lost 1 base, J lost 2 bases, and 11 bases lay in between. Germline V gene lookup returns CDR1 GTSNPN and CDR2 SVGIG (reference sequence).

This chain links TRBV5-1 with TRBJ2-2, with D tentatively TRBD1 (6 bases). This CDR3 region has 15 residues. CDR1 is SGHRS, CDR2 YFSETQ, per germline. Trimming took 3 bases from V and 4 from J, leaving 13 bases between them. The CDR3 here is CASSYRDTSTGELFF. The DNA of the CDR3 is TGCGCCAGCAGCTACCGGGACACAAGCACCGGGGAGCTGTTTTTT.

In this sample, this clonotype turned up many times. The chain links TRBV20-1 to TRBJ1-2; 7 positions match TRBD1. CDR3 length: 12 residues. Germline assignment: CDR1 DFQATT and CDR2 SNEGSKA (reference sequence). Trimming cost V 7 bases and J 2 bases; bases outside gene matches: 4. The CDR3 sequence: CSVVGQNYGYTF. The DNA of the CDR3 is TGCAGTGTTGTGGGACAGAACTATGGCTACACCTTC.

This clonotype occurred many times. The V and J genes are TRBV5-6 and TRBJ1-5, with D perhaps TRBD1 (6 bases). The CDR3 is 14 residues long. The germline V and J ends were trimmed by 4 bases and 7 bases, with 15 bases remaining between them. Germline V gene sequence: CDR1 SGHDT, CDR2 YYEEEE. This CDR3 is CASSGTGTHQPQHF. Here the CDR3 DNA reads TGTGCCAGCAGCGGTACTGGGACACACCAGCCCCAGCATTTT.

This clonotype was seen ten or more times. CDR3 nucleotide sequence: TGCAGTGGGAGGGGCCCGGGCAATCAGCCCCAGCATTTT. It yields the protein CSGRGPGNQPQHF. The chain links TRBV20-1 to TRBJ1-5; D might be TRBD1 (5 bases). Germline CDR1 DFQATT, CDR2 SNEGSKA (reference sequence). V was clipped by 7 bases and J by 2 bases, with 12 bases between them. CDR3 length: 13 amino acids.

This clonotype was counted a few times. V is TRBV5-1 and J is TRBJ1-4; TRBD1 might be the D (6 bases). Per the germline V gene, CDR1 is SGHRS and CDR2 is YFSETQ. The CDR3 contains 15 residues. Between the trimmed V and J ends, which lost 0 bases and 7 bases, there was a span of 13 bases. The CDR3 DNA reads TGCGCCAGCAGCTTGGCCCGGGGGCGCTCTGAAAAACTGTTTTTT. This encodes CASSLARGRSEKLFF.

The gene calls are TRBV12-3 or TRBV12-4 and TRBJ1-2, with D unresolved. This CDR3 spans 12 amino acids. Trimming shortened V by 5 bases and J by 8 bases, and 12 bases separated the two germline ends. As DNA, the CDR3 is TGTGCCAGCAGTGAATCCGTCAGAGGCTACACCTTC. This codes for CASSESVRGYTF.

Regarding this clonotype: This may arise from a read error, as a much more abundant clone is one base away. The chain combines TRBV20-1 with TRBJ1-4; D gene uncertain. Trimming removed 4 bases from V and 4 bases from J, with 16 bases in between. CDR1 DFQATT and CDR2 SNEGSKA come from the germline V gene (reference sequence). The CDR3 is 15 residues long. CDR3 DNA sequence: TGCAGTGCTACGCCAGGTTCGGGCCATAATGAAAAACTGTTTTTT. Translated, it gives CSATPGSGHNEKLFF.

Only a few counts were recorded for this clonotype. The chain carries TRBV7-9 and TRBJ2-7; D may be TRBD2 (5 bases). The CDR3 runs 12 residues. The germline V gene has CDR1 SEHNR and CDR2 FQNEAQ (reference sequence). The germline V and J ends were trimmed by 5 bases and 6 bases, with 11 bases remaining between them. The CDR3 nucleotides read TGTGCCAGCAGCATAGGACTTACCGAGCAGTACTTC. Protein sequence: CASSIGLTEQYF.

This chain uses TRBV7-6 with TRBJ1-1; D possibly corresponds to TRBD1 (5 bases). Germline values: CDR1 SGHVS, CDR2 FNYEAQ. Trimming removed 6 bases at V and 6 bases at J, with 14 bases between. This CDR3 has 13 amino acids. CDR3 DNA: TGTGCCAGCAGTTGGACACCCCAATCTGAAGCTTTCTTT. Its translation is CASSWTPQSEAFF.

A few counts support this clonotype. The chain is built from TRBV5-3 and TRBJ2-1; D might be TRBD2 (6 bases). TRBV5-3 carries the ORF label, with uncertain function. The CDR3 consists of 15 residues. Trimming shortened V by 3 bases and J by 5 bases, and 15 bases separated the two germline ends. CDR3 DNA sequence: TGTGCCAGAAGCTCCACTAGCTGCTGGAACAATGAGCAGTTCTTC. Amino acid sequence: CARSSTSCWNNEQFF.

This chain connects TRBV20-1 to TRBJ2-1; 12 bases align to TRBD1. Germline V lookup: CDR1 DFQATT, CDR2 SNEGSKA (reference sequence). The CDR3 runs 17 residues. The V gene end was trimmed by 3 bases and the J gene end by 1 base; junction bases not matched to a gene: 7. For the CDR3, the DNA is TGCAGTGCTAGGGCCGCGGGACAGGGGGCTTCCTACAATGAGCAGTTCTTC. This sequence encodes CSARAAGQGASYNEQFF.